These T cell receptor beta chains were read from a single sample in a study of blood T cell repertoires in COVID-19. Clones were read by immunoSEQ multiplex PCR, and TCRdb kept only the in-frame ones, dropping some. The table includes 200,000 or so clones, around four fifths detected once. The sequenced sample consisted of peripheral blood. The receptors were gathered from a man aged 55 to 70 with COVID-19, enrolled during active disease. Each CDR3 is given with its conserved first and last residue.

TRBJ1-2 | TRBV5-8 | 14 | CASSHAQGANGYTF
TRBJ2-1 | TRBV4-2 | 15 | CASSQDPVTGNEQFF
TRBJ1-1 | TRBV5-1 | 12 | CASSPQGSEAFF
TRBJ2-7 | TRBV3-1/TRBV3-2 | 16 | CASSQDRSGGRYEQYF
TRBJ1-4 | TRBV3-1/TRBV3-2 | 16 | CASSLRTGRSGRRLFF
TRBJ1-2 | TRBV3-1/TRBV3-2 | 18 | CASSQAGTGSGRYYGYTF
TRBJ1-5 | TRBV19 | 15 | CASSIGRDRGQPQHF
TRBJ1-5 | TRBV20-1 | 15 | CSASPGQAYNQPQHF
TRBJ1-6 | TRBV12-3/TRBV12-4 | 12 | CASSSGASPLHF
TRBJ1-2 | TRBV4-2 | 16 | CASSRTSTGGDYGYTF
TRBJ2-7 | TRBV10-3 | 15 | CAISATGTGAYEQYF
TRBJ1-2 | TRBV6-1 | 15 | CASSDPGQGARGYTF
TRBJ1-2 | TRBV5-8 | 14 | CASGSGRLSDGYTF
TRBJ2-7 | TRBV7-6 | 11 | CASSPGPEQYF
TRBJ1-2 | TRBV5-1 | 14 | CASSSSKPNYGYTF
TRBJ2-1 | TRBV10-3 | 17 | CAISVSGSGLMSNEQFF
TRBJ1-1 | TRBV5-4 | 15 | CASSLAGTSNTEAFF